A single sample is the source of the 19 T cell receptor beta chains below, sequenced in a study of patients and donors after allogeneic stem cell transplantation. TCRdb independently ran MiXCR on the RT-PCR reads; one entry per CDR3 protein. The sample records approximately 410,000 distinct CDR3 sequences, around 16% being singletons. The source material was blood, either unsorted or a sorted T cell fraction (not recorded which). These receptors were taken from a human donor who was either an allogeneic HSCT recipient or a stem cell or donor lymphocyte infusion donor (not recorded which). It is not recorded whose cells these are; they may come from a transplant donor.

The CDR3 sequence is CASSEGGARTDTQYF. The CDR3 nucleotides read TGTGCCAGCAGTGAAGGGGGGGCCCGCACAGATACGCAGTATTTT. This chain connects TRBV2 to TRBJ2-3, with D perhaps given as TRBD1 or TRBD2 (6 bases each). The germline V gene encodes CDR1 SNHLY and CDR2 FYNNEI. The CDR3 sequence is 15 residues long. The V end was cut by 1 base, the J end by 1 base, with 9 bases between. Full variable domain (rest looked up from reference TRBV2 and TRBJ2-3): EPEVTQTPSHQVTQMGQEVILRCVPISNHLYFYWYRQILGQKVEFLVSFYNNEISEKSEIFDDQFSVERPDGSNFTLKIRSTKLEDSAMYFCASSEGGARTDTQYFGPGTRLTVL.

This clonotype was counted only a few times. The V gene is TRBV5-6, the J gene TRBJ2-4; weak D call: TRBD2 (5 bases). This CDR3 comprises 17 residues. Per germline, CDR1 SGHDT and CDR2 YYEEEE. V gave up 1 base and J gave up 0 bases, with 14 bases separating them. CDR3 coding DNA: TGTGCCAGCAGCTTGTATGACGGGGAGTTAGCCAAAAACATTCAGTACTTC. This translates into CASSLYDGELAKNIQYF. The full variable domain, rest sourced from reference TRBV5-6 and TRBJ2-4, is DAGVTQSPTHLIKTRGQQVTLRCSPKSGHDTVSWYQQALGQGPQFIFQYYEEEERQRGNFPDRFSGHQFPNYSSELNVNALLLGDSALYLCASSLYDGELAKNIQYFGAGTRLSVL.

The chain links TRBV30 to TRBJ1-1; the D is unclear. V lost 1 base and J 5 bases, leaving 8 bases between the germline ends. The germline V gene encodes CDR1 GTSNPN and CDR2 SVGIG (reference sequence). The CDR3 spans 12 residues. Written as DNA, the CDR3 is TGTGCCTGGAGTGACGGAGGAACTGAAGCTTTCTTT. This sequence encodes CAWSDGGTEAFF.

This clonotype appeared a few times. The chain uses TRBV6-2 or TRBV6-3 and TRBJ2-2, with D possibly being TRBD2 (5 bases). Germline loops: CDR1 MNHEY, CDR2 SVGEGT. Deletions cut 6 bases from V and 1 base from J, with 9 bases between. The CDR3 covers 14 residues. This chain's CDR3 is CASRVGRNTGELFF. CDR3 bases: TGTGCCAGCAGAGTGGGGAGGAACACCGGGGAGCTGTTTTTT.

The rearrangement joins TRBV7-9 to TRBJ1-6; 10 bases map to TRBD1. Germline-derived CDR1 and CDR2 are SEHNR and FQNEAQ (reference sequence). With V trimmed by 5 bases and J by 9 bases, 13 bases remained unmatched. The CDR3 sequence is 17 residues long. The CDR3 protein is CASSITTGGSRGSPLHF. CDR3 nucleotides: TGTGCCAGCAGCATTACGACAGGGGGCTCGAGAGGTTCACCCCTCCACTTT.

This clonotype has only a few counts. CDR3: CASSSRGLALAGNTIYF. CDR3 coding DNA: TGTGCCAGCAGCTCGAGGGGGCTTGCGCTAGCGGGAAACACCATATATTTT. The chain uses TRBV11-2 and TRBJ1-3; 7 bases match TRBD1. The CDR3 sequence is 17 residues long. V dropped 4 bases and J dropped 4; count of bases not matched to a gene: 13. Germline V gene lookup returns CDR1 SGHAT and CDR2 FQNNGV.

J is TRBJ2-1 and V is TRBV25-1, with 9 bases fitting TRBD1. Germline V gene lookup returns CDR1 MGHDK and CDR2 SYGVNS. This CDR3 comprises 13 residues. Germline trimming cut 8 bases from V and 8 bases from J; bases unmatched to any gene: 7. CDR3 sequence (DNA): TGTGCCAGCCGGGACAGGGCTACGGATGAGCAGTTCTTC. It codes for CASRDRATDEQFF. The whole variable domain, remainder taken from reference TRBV25-1 and TRBJ2-1, is EADIYQTPRYLVIGTGKKITLECSQTMGHDKMYWYQQDPGMELHLIHYSYGVNSTEKGDLSSESTVSRIRTEHFPLTLESARPSHTSQYLCASRDRATDEQFFGPGTRLTVL.

This clonotype has a handful of counts. V gene TRBV3-1 combines with J gene TRBJ2-3; possible D gene TRBD1, 5 bases. V was clipped by 4 bases and J by 0 bases, with 11 bases between them. This CDR3 contains 15 residues. From germline, CDR1 is LGHDT and CDR2 YNNKEL (reference sequence). CDR3 in amino acids: CASSRVGVSTDTQYF. The CDR3 region has the DNA TGTGCCAGCAGCCGGGTAGGGGTTAGCACAGATACGCAGTATTTT.

This clonotype showed up just a few times. The CDR3: CASGLVQWTGVRRESEKLFF. CDR3 coding DNA: TGTGCTAGTGGTTTGGTACAGTGGACAGGGGTAAGGAGGGAAAGCGAAAAACTGTTTTTT. The genes are TRBV12-5 and TRBJ1-4, with 9 bases that match TRBD1. With V trimmed by 0 bases and J by 8 bases, 19 bases remained unmatched. Germline CDR1 LGHNT, CDR2 FRNRAP. There are 20 residues in the CDR3.

The sample holds a few counts of this clonotype. The rearrangement joins TRBV30 to TRBJ2-1; 13 bases fit TRBD2. CDR1 is GTSNPN, CDR2 SVGIG, per germline (reference sequence). The CDR3 sequence is 15 residues long. V dropped 3 bases and J dropped 8; count of bases not matched to a gene: 7. CDR3 in DNA: TGTGCCTGGAGCCCGGGACTAGCGGGGCCCTATGAGCAGTTCTTC. It encodes CAWSPGLAGPYEQFF.

This chain joins TRBV27 and TRBJ2-2; TRBD2 agrees at 9 bases. This CDR3 is built from 14 residues. V shed 3 bases, J shed 8 bases, and the junction held 4 bases outside the gene matches. Germline-derived CDR1 and CDR2 are MNHEY and SMNVEV (reference sequence). The CDR3 sequence is CASSLTSGWGELFF. Here the CDR3 DNA reads TGTGCCAGCAGTTTGACTAGCGGATGGGGGGAGCTGTTTTTT.

V is TRBV5-4 and J is TRBJ2-5; 7 nucleotides align to TRBD1. Trimming cost V 6 bases and J 7 bases; bases outside gene matches: 15. Per germline, CDR1 SGHNT and CDR2 YYREEE (reference sequence). The CDR3 length is 15 residues. CDR3 sequence reads: CASTYSRGPTGTQYF. CDR3 DNA sequence: TGTGCCAGCACCTACTCGAGGGGGCCAACGGGGACCCAGTACTTC.

The sample holds a few counts of this clonotype. The chain is built from TRBV5-5 and TRBJ2-3; tentative D call: TRBD2 (7 bases). V was shortened by 2 bases and J by 2 bases, with 15 bases between the two germline ends. Germline V lookup: CDR1 SGHKS, CDR2 YYEKEE (reference sequence). CDR3 length equals 16 residues. CDR3: CASSFRGREHTDTQYF. CDR3 in DNA: TGTGCCAGCAGCTTTAGGGGGAGGGAGCACACAGATACGCAGTATTTT.

This chain joins TRBV11-2 and TRBJ2-2; tentatively, D is TRBD1 (5 bases). This CDR3 is 17 amino acids long. The V end lost 1 base, the J end lost 6 bases, and 18 bases lay between the germline ends. Germline V CDR1 and CDR2: SGHAT, FQNNGV. The CDR3 sequence is CASSLGMKGIRAGELFF. The CDR3 DNA follows: TGTGCCAGCAGCTTAGGGATGAAGGGGATTCGCGCCGGGGAGCTGTTTTTT.

This chain links TRBV20-1 with TRBJ2-7; 9 positions agree with TRBD2. V dropped 1 base and J dropped 2; count of bases not matched to a gene: 6. Germline lookup yields CDR1 DFQATT and CDR2 SNEGSKA (reference sequence). CDR3 length: 15 residues. CDR3 amino acids: CSARVASGTTYEQYF. CDR3 coding DNA: TGCAGTGCTAGAGTGGCTAGCGGGACGACCTACGAGCAGTACTTC.

This clonotype has at least ten counts. The V and J genes are TRBV12-3 or TRBV12-4 and TRBJ2-2, with D uncertain. This CDR3 has 11 residues. Deletions cut 8 bases from V and 13 bases from J, with 14 bases between. CDR3 amino acids: CASQSPNRLFF. The CDR3 nucleotides read TGTGCCAGCCAATCACCAAACCGGCTGTTTTTT.

This clonotype was observed a few times. The chain links TRBV2 to TRBJ2-7; possibly TRBD1 for D (6 bases). CDR3 length: 13 residues. Trimming stripped 0 bases from V and 6 bases from J, with 9 bases between. Germline V gene sequence: CDR1 SNHLY, CDR2 FYNNEI. The CDR3 region is CASSEAQGSEQYF. DNA of the CDR3: TGTGCCAGCAGTGAAGCCCAGGGGTCCGAGCAGTACTTC.

In nucleotides, the CDR3 is TGTGCCAGCAGCTTATGGACTAATGAAAAACTGTTTTTT. This gives the protein CASSLWTNEKLFF. The chain carries TRBV5-6 and TRBJ1-4; D gene unclear. From germline, CDR1 is SGHDT and CDR2 YYEEEE. With 2 bases removed from V and 2 bases from J, the gap between germline ends came to 4 bases. This CDR3 is 13 amino acids long.

This clonotype was recorded at least ten times. The chain recombines TRBV12-3 or TRBV12-4 with TRBJ1-5, with D possibly being TRBD1 (6 bases). Trimming took 3 bases from V and 4 from J, leaving 16 bases between them. The CDR3 has 16 amino acids. The CDR3 bases are TGTGCCAGCAGTTTTCGAAGCGGGGGCTTAAATCAGCCCCAGCATTTT. Its translation is CASSFRSGGLNQPQHF.